This T cell receptor (beta chain) was obtained from a study of blood T cell repertoires in COVID-19. Study-wide context: Sites in the United States, Italy and Spain provided acute and convalescent COVID-19 samples. The cDNA or gDNA used as material had been derived from T cells, B-cell-depleted T cells, or PBMCs.

Sequencing was performed with immunoSEQ multiplex PCR; in TCRdb, only in-frame clones are kept and a portion is missing. The table has 130,000 to 150,000 clones, 80% to 90% seen once. Enrolment of Seattle patients took place during active infection, and they were followed longitudinally. With respect to this clone: One end of the junction varies from germline; a read error may be responsible.

From germline, CDR1 is SGHRS and CDR2 YFSETQ. The length of the CDR3 is 15 residues. The chain couples TRBV5-1 to TRBJ2-2; the D gene is possibly TRBD1 (5 bases). This receptor was identified in a woman aged 55-69 years with COVID-19, enrolled during active disease. Input material: peripheral blood. The CDR3 nucleotides are TGCGCCAGCAACTTGCGAACAGGTGCAACCGGGGAGCTGTTTTTT. It yields the protein CASNLRTGATGELFF.